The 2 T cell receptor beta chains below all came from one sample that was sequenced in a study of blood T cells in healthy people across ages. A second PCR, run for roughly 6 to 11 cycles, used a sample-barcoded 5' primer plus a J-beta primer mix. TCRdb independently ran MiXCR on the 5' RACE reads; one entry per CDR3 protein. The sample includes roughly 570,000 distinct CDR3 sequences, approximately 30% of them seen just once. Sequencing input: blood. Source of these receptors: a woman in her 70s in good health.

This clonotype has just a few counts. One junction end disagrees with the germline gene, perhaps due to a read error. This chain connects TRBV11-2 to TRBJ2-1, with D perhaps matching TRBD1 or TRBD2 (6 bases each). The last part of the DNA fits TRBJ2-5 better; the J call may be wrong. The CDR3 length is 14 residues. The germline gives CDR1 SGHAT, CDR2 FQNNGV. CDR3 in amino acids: CASSIEGGGGTQYF. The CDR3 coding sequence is TGTGCCAGCAGCATAGAGGGGGGAGGAGGCACCCAGTACTTC.

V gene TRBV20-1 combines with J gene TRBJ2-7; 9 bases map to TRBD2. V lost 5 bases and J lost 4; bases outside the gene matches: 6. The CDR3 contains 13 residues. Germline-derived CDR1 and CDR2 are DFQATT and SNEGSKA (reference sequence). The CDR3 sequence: CSALAGWGYEQYF. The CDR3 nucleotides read TGCAGTGCTCTAGCGGGGTGGGGATACGAGCAGTACTTC.